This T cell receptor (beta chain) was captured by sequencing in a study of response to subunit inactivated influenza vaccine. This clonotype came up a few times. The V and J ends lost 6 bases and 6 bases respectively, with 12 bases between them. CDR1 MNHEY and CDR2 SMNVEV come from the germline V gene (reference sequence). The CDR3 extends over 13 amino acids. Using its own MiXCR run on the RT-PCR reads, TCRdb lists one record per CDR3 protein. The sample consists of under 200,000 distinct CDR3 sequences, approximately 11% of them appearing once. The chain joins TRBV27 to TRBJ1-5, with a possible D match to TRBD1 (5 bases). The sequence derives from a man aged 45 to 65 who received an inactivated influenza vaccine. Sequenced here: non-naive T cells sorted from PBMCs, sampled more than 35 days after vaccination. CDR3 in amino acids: CASRRDGRQPQHF. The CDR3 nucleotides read TGTGCCAGCAGAAGGGACGGTCGTCAGCCCCAGCATTTT.